This is a list of T cell receptor beta chains from one sample in a study of identical twins. TCRdb analysed the 5' RACE reads with MiXCR anew, one entry per CDR3 protein. Of some 630,000 distinct CDR3 sequences in the sample, just over 7% were seen once. These records were also assigned to another study, of yellow fever vaccine responses in identical twins.

The sample taken for sequencing was PBMCs. These receptor sequences come from a woman aged 18-35 years in good health. The CDR3 runs from the conserved cysteine through the conserved F or W. The order of the fields is D gene, J gene, clone size, V gene, CDR3 protein, CDR3 DNA. D genes are given only for firm matches. Only part of the rows carry a size: once, few, many, or a class if the clone is expanded.

d_gene: .; j_gene: TRBJ1-5; abundance: .; v_gene: TRBV29-1; CDR3aa: CVSRALSNQPQHF; CDR3nt: TGCGTCTCAAGGGCACTTAGCAATCAGCCCCAGCATTTT
d_gene: TRBD1; j_gene: TRBJ1-2; abundance: many; v_gene: TRBV7-9; CDR3aa: CASSTPTRDRKYGYTF; CDR3nt: TGTGCCAGCAGCACACCAACCCGGGACAGAAAATATGGCTACACCTTC
d_gene: .; j_gene: TRBJ2-7; abundance: .; v_gene: TRBV5-1; CDR3aa: CASSLAPDVLSEQYF; CDR3nt: TGCGCCAGCAGCTTGGCCCCCGACGTGTTGAGCGAGCAGTACTTC
d_gene: TRBD2; j_gene: TRBJ2-7; abundance: few; v_gene: TRBV7-9; CDR3aa: CASSRGSSGSSEQYF; CDR3nt: TGTGCCAGCAGCCGAGGGTCTAGCGGGAGTTCCGAGCAGTACTTC
d_gene: .; j_gene: TRBJ1-4; abundance: few; v_gene: TRBV28; CDR3aa: CAINPGFSNEKLFF; CDR3nt: TGTGCCATCAACCCAGGATTTTCTAATGAAAAACTGTTTTTT
d_gene: .; j_gene: TRBJ2-1; abundance: many; v_gene: TRBV28; CDR3aa: CASTYAPYNEQFF; CDR3nt: TGTGCCAGCACCTACGCCCCCTACAATGAGCAGTTCTTC
d_gene: .; j_gene: TRBJ2-1; abundance: .; v_gene: TRBV20-1; CDR3aa: CSARVATYNEQFF; CDR3nt: TGCAGTGCTAGAGTGGCGACATACAATGAGCAGTTCTTC
d_gene: .; j_gene: TRBJ1-1; abundance: .; v_gene: TRBV4-1; CDR3aa: CASSQGTQRYTEAFF; CDR3nt: TGCGCCAGCAGCCAAGGGACACAGAGGTACACTGAAGCTTTCTTT
d_gene: TRBD1; j_gene: TRBJ1-5; abundance: few; v_gene: TRBV6-5; CDR3aa: CASSYSGQERNQPQHF; CDR3nt: TGTGCCAGCAGTTACTCGGGACAGGAGCGCAATCAGCCCCAGCATTTT
d_gene: .; j_gene: TRBJ2-3; abundance: many; v_gene: TRBV11-2; CDR3aa: CASSFGGVGDTQYF; CDR3nt: TGTGCCAGCAGCTTTGGCGGGGTGGGAGATACGCAGTATTTT
d_gene: .; j_gene: TRBJ2-7; abundance: .; v_gene: TRBV7-8; CDR3aa: CASSLRGSGDYEQYF; CDR3nt: TGTGCCAGCAGCTTAAGGGGGTCGGGAGACTACGAGCAGTACTTC
d_gene: .; j_gene: TRBJ2-1; abundance: many; v_gene: TRBV7-9; CDR3aa: CASSLVIVSGQYNEQFF; CDR3nt: TGTGCCAGCAGCTTAGTAATTGTGTCAGGGCAGTACAATGAGCAGTTCTTC
d_gene: TRBD1; j_gene: TRBJ1-2; abundance: few; v_gene: TRBV6-5; CDR3aa: CASSYSLVGQGYGYTF; CDR3nt: TGTGCCAGCAGTTACTCGTTGGTAGGACAGGGATACGGCTACACCTTC
d_gene: TRBD1; j_gene: TRBJ1-4; abundance: few; v_gene: TRBV5-5; CDR3aa: CASSTGQAIGEKLFF; CDR3nt: TGTGCCAGCAGCACTGGACAGGCCATTGGAGAAAAACTGTTTTTT
d_gene: .; j_gene: TRBJ1-6; abundance: .; v_gene: TRBV6-1; CDR3aa: CASIQQAQSSYNSPLHF; CDR3nt: TGTGCCAGCATCCAACAGGCTCAGAGCTCCTATAATTCACCCCTCCACTTT
d_gene: .; j_gene: TRBJ2-7; abundance: .; v_gene: TRBV11-2; CDR3aa: CASSSSGHPQGYSYEQYF; CDR3nt: TGTGCCAGCAGCTCCTCAGGGCACCCCCAGGGGTATTCCTACGAGCAGTACTTC
d_gene: TRBD2; j_gene: TRBJ2-4; abundance: many; v_gene: TRBV28; CDR3aa: CASTPLIAGEAKNIQYF; CDR3nt: TGTGCCAGCACCCCGTTGATAGCGGGAGAAGCCAAAAACATTCAGTACTTC
d_gene: .; j_gene: TRBJ2-7; abundance: many; v_gene: TRBV3-1; CDR3aa: CASSHLGEQYF; CDR3nt: TGTGCCAGCAGCCATCTTGGGGAGCAGTACTTC
d_gene: .; j_gene: TRBJ2-1; abundance: many; v_gene: TRBV2; CDR3aa: CASRGSYNEQFF; CDR3nt: TGTGCCAGCAGGGGCTCCTACAATGAGCAGTTCTTC
d_gene: .; j_gene: TRBJ2-2; abundance: few; v_gene: TRBV19; CDR3aa: CASRWFAGELFF; CDR3nt: TGTGCCAGTAGATGGTTCGCCGGGGAGCTGTTTTTT
d_gene: .; j_gene: TRBJ1-2; abundance: many; v_gene: TRBV20-1; CDR3aa: CSARLLGAGGYTF; CDR3nt: TGCAGTGCTCGCCTATTGGGGGCAGGGGGCTACACCTTC
d_gene: .; j_gene: TRBJ2-6; abundance: many; v_gene: TRBV29-1; CDR3aa: CSVGPAGVRSGANVLTF; CDR3nt: TGCAGCGTTGGACCGGCCGGGGTTCGCTCTGGGGCCAACGTCCTGACTTTC
d_gene: .; j_gene: TRBJ1-1; abundance: many; v_gene: TRBV20-1; CDR3aa: CSAPDGEAFF; CDR3nt: TGCAGTGCGCCCGACGGTGAAGCTTTCTTT
d_gene: .; j_gene: TRBJ2-2; abundance: many; v_gene: TRBV24-1; CDR3aa: CATSDLLFGANTGELFF; CDR3nt: TGTGCCACCAGTGATTTGCTTTTCGGCGCCAACACCGGGGAGCTGTTTTTT
d_gene: TRBD2; j_gene: TRBJ2-1; abundance: .; v_gene: TRBV29-1; CDR3aa: CSVVGLAGFSYNEQFF; CDR3nt: TGCAGCGTTGTGGGTCTAGCGGGTTTCTCCTACAATGAGCAGTTCTTC
d_gene: .; j_gene: TRBJ1-1; abundance: many; v_gene: TRBV25-1; CDR3aa: CASSEEGGRTEAFF; CDR3nt: TGTGCCAGCAGTGAAGAGGGGGGACGAACTGAAGCTTTCTTT
d_gene: .; j_gene: TRBJ1-5; abundance: few; v_gene: TRBV4-1; CDR3aa: CASSQAALNQPQHF; CDR3nt: TGCGCCAGCAGCCAAGCCGCGCTGAATCAGCCCCAGCATTTT
d_gene: .; j_gene: TRBJ2-5; abundance: .; v_gene: TRBV28; CDR3aa: CASSGGRLQETQYF; CDR3nt: TGTGCCAGCAGCGGGGGCAGACTACAAGAGACCCAGTACTTC
d_gene: TRBD2; j_gene: TRBJ2-1; abundance: .; v_gene: TRBV6-5; CDR3aa: CASSSPGLAGRINEQFF; CDR3nt: TGTGCCAGCAGTTCGCCGGGACTAGCGGGCCGAATCAATGAGCAGTTCTTC
d_gene: .; j_gene: TRBJ2-3; abundance: many; v_gene: TRBV11-2; CDR3aa: CASSLYPDGDTQYF; CDR3nt: TGTGCCAGCAGCTTATACCCGGATGGGGATACGCAGTATTTT
d_gene: .; j_gene: TRBJ2-3; abundance: .; v_gene: TRBV5-1; CDR3aa: CASSSGAGRTQYF; CDR3nt: TGCGCCAGCAGCTCAGGGGCGGGGCGGACGCAGTATTTT
d_gene: .; j_gene: TRBJ2-1; abundance: .; v_gene: TRBV28; CDR3aa: CASSIETRKARFF; CDR3nt: TGTGCCAGCAGCATCGAGACTAGAAAGGCTAGGTTCTTC
d_gene: TRBD2; j_gene: TRBJ2-3; abundance: few; v_gene: TRBV2; CDR3aa: CARGGRSTDTQYF; CDR3nt: TGTGCCCGGGGAGGGCGCAGCACAGATACGCAGTATTTT
d_gene: TRBD2; j_gene: TRBJ2-3; abundance: .; v_gene: TRBV29-1; CDR3aa: CSVDHSGRASDTQYF; CDR3nt: TGCAGCGTCGATCATAGCGGGAGGGCCTCAGATACGCAGTATTTT
d_gene: .; j_gene: TRBJ2-1; abundance: many; v_gene: TRBV7-8; CDR3aa: CASSLAVPTYREQFF; CDR3nt: TGTGCCAGCAGCTTAGCGGTGCCCACCTACAGGGAGCAGTTCTTC
d_gene: .; j_gene: TRBJ1-3; abundance: many; v_gene: TRBV20-1; CDR3aa: CSASPSDYGNTIYF; CDR3nt: TGCAGTGCTAGTCCTTCGGACTACGGAAACACCATATATTTT
d_gene: TRBD2; j_gene: TRBJ2-1; abundance: many; v_gene: TRBV29-1; CDR3aa: CSVEDGTSGRWDEQFF; CDR3nt: TGCAGCGTTGAAGATGGGACTAGCGGGAGGTGGGATGAGCAGTTCTTC